This T cell receptor beta chain was profiled in a study of PD-1 blockade in classical Hodgkin lymphoma. CDR1 is MNHEY, CDR2 SVGAGI, per germline. There are 11 residues in the CDR3. Losses at the gene ends were 6 bases for V and 14 bases for J; bases not matched to a gene: 7. This clone was seen a handful of times. Antigen unknown. Only in-frame clones appear in the TCRdb table, and some are missing; sequencing was by immunoSEQ multiplex PCR. The table records about 41,000 clones, nearly 70% of them present only once. Study results and caveats: No one has yet defined what causes the repertoire differences, which may be disease activity or prior therapy.

Time point reported: cycle 4 day 1 (C4D1), after 6 weeks of nivolumab. The patients all showed relapse after autologous stem cell transplantation, while their brentuximab vedotin exposure varied. The sample here was peripheral blood mononuclear cells (PBMCs), taken before the fourth cycle of nivolumab. The rearrangement uses TRBV6-5 and TRBJ2-1; 7 bases are a match to TRBD2. This TCR was sampled from a human donor with classical Hodgkin lymphoma. CDR3 sequence: CASSPGLGEFF. The CDR3 DNA reads TGTGCCAGCAGCCCCGGACTAGGGGAGTTCTTC.